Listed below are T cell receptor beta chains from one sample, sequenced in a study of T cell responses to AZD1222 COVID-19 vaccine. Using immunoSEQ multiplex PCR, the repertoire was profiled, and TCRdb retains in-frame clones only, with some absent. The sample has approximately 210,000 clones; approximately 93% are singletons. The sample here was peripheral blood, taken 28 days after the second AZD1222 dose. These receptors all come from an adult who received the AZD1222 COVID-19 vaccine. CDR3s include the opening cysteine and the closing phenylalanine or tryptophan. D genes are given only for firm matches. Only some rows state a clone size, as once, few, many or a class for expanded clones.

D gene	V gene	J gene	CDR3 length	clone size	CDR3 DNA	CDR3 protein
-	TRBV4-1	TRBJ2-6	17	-	TGCGCCAGCAGCCAAGCCCTTAATGATCCCGGGGCCAACGTCCTGACTTTC	CASSQALNDPGANVLTF
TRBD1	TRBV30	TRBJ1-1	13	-	TGTGCCCGCTCGGGACAGATAAACACTGAAGCTTTCTTT	CARSGQINTEAFF
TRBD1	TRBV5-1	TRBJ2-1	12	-	TGCGCCAGCAGCTTTCGACAGGGAGTACAGTTCTTC	CASSFRQGVQFF
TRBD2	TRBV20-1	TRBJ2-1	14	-	TGCAGTGCTAGTGTGGCTAGCGGGAGTAATGAGCAGTTCTTC	CSASVASGSNEQFF
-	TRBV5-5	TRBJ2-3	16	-	TGTGCCAGCAGCTTGAAAACAGTGCTTAGCACAGATACGCAGTATTTT	CASSLKTVLSTDTQYF
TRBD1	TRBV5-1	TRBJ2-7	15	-	TGCGCCAGCAGCTTGGGACAGGGCCTATCCTACGAGCAGTACTTC	CASSLGQGLSYEQYF
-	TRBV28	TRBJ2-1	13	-	TGTGCCAGCACTGAGAGCTCCTACAATGAGCAGTTCTTC	CASTESSYNEQFF
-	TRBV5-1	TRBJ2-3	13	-	TGCGCCAGCAGCACTAGGGACACAGATACGCAGTATTTT	CASSTRDTDTQYF
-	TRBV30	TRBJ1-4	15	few	TGTGCCTGGGGTAGAACCCCGAAAGGGGGTGAAAAACTGTTTTTT	CAWGRTPKGGEKLFF
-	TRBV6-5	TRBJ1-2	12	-	TGTGCCAGCAGTTCCATAAAGGGTGGCTACACCTTC	CASSSIKGGYTF